The rows below give T cell receptor beta chains drawn from one sample of a study of blood T cell repertoires in COVID-19. The protocol was immunoSEQ multiplex PCR, while the TCRdb copy is restricted to in-frame clones and leaves out a portion. The sample holds around 100,000 clones, around nine tenths seen once. Specimen: peripheral blood. These receptors came from a man of 80 years or more with acute or convalescent COVID-19. Each CDR3 is given with its conserved first and last residue. The D gene is left open where the match is weak. Only part of the rows carry a size: once, few, many, or a class if the clone is expanded.

>TRBJ1-6|TRBV5-5|NA|NA
TGTGCCAGCAGCCAAAATACAAACCTTAATTCACCCCTCCACTTT
CASSQNTNLNSPLHF
>TRBJ2-7|TRBV5-1|TRBD2|NA
TGCGCCAGCAGCTACCGGGGGGAGTACGAGCAGTACTTC
CASSYRGEYEQYF
>TRBJ2-3|TRBV5-1|NA|NA
TGCGCCAGCAGCTCCGAGGGTCCCCCGGGCGCAGATACGCAGTATTTT
CASSSEGPPGADTQYF
>TRBJ2-5|TRBV4-2|TRBD2|NA
TGTGCCAGCAGCCAATCTAGCGGGAGTTTGGAGACCCAGTACTTC
CASSQSSGSLETQYF
>TRBJ2-5|TRBV5-6|TRBD2|once
TGTGCCAGCAGAAATGGACTAGCCGACCAAGAGACCCAGTACTTC
CASRNGLADQETQYF
>TRBJ1-4|TRBV28|NA|NA
TGTGCCAGCAGTTCCCGGGGTCATTTGTTTTTT
CASSSRGHLFF
>TRBJ2-2|TRBV5-1|TRBD1|NA
TGCGCCAGCAGCTCCCAGGGGGCTGGCACCGGGGAGCTGTTTTTT
CASSSQGAGTGELFF
>TRBJ2-7|TRBV18|NA|NA
TGTGCCAGCTCACCAAACCGGGACATCCAGTACTTC
CASSPNRDIQYF
>TRBJ2-7|TRBV6-2/TRBV6-3|TRBD2|once
TGTGCCAGCAGTTACCGGGGAGCGGGGGGCTCCTACGAGCAGTACTTC
CASSYRGAGGSYEQYF
>TRBJ1-1|TRBV29-1|NA|NA
TGCAGCGTTGGGACAATGACCACTGAAGCTTTCTTT
CSVGTMTTEAFF
>TRBJ1-2|TRBV7-9|TRBD1|once
TGTGCCAGCACGACAGGGATCGGATCTTACGGCTACACCTTC
CASTTGIGSYGYTF
>TRBJ2-1|TRBV12-3/TRBV12-4|NA|NA
TGTGCCAGCAGTTTGGGCGCCGCGCGGTTCTTC
CASSLGAARFF
>TRBJ1-1|TRBV28|NA|NA
TGTGCCAGCAGTTTGGATAAGGGGACTGAAGCTTTCTTT
CASSLDKGTEAFF
>TRBJ2-2|TRBV2|TRBD1|NA
TGTGCCAGCAGTCCACAGGGGGCAGGTACCGGGGAGCTGTTTTTT
CASSPQGAGTGELFF
>TRBJ1-1|TRBV18|NA|NA
TGTGCCAGCTCAACAGGGAGTGACACTGAAGCTTTCTTT
CASSTGSDTEAFF
>TRBJ1-1|TRBV18|NA|NA
TGTGCCAGTTTCCAGGGGTTCACTGAAGCTTTCTTT
CASFQGFTEAFF
>TRBJ1-6|TRBV27|NA|few
TGTGCCAGCAGTCCCCGTGGCAGAAATAATTCACCCCTCCACTTT
CASSPRGRNNSPLHF
>TRBJ1-4|TRBV19|NA|NA
TGTGCCAGTAGGCCCCTAGGCAACGAAAAACTGTTTTTT
CASRPLGNEKLFF
>TRBJ2-7|TRBV9|TRBD1|NA
TGTGCCAGCAGCGTAGATGGCAGGGGGTACGAGCAGTACTTC
CASSVDGRGYEQYF
>TRBJ1-2|TRBV5-6|NA|once
TGTGCCAGCAATATTATTGGACAGTCTCGCTATGGCTACACCTTC
CASNIIGQSRYGYTF
>TRBJ2-7|TRBV11-1|NA|few
TGTGCCAGCAGCTTAGGTCCCGGACAAGCCTACGAGCAGTACTTC
CASSLGPGQAYEQYF
>TRBJ2-1|TRBV5-4|TRBD2|NA
TGTGCCAGCAGCTTGGGGGCCGGGGGGGCGGAAAATGAGCAGTTCTTC
CASSLGAGGAENEQFF
>TRBJ2-1|TRBV5-1|TRBD2|NA
TGCGCCAGCAGCTTGGTGGCTATAGCGGGGGGCGCCTACAATGAGCAGTTCTTC
CASSLVAIAGGAYNEQFF
>TRBJ1-2|TRBV6-5|NA|NA
TGTGCCAGCGGCCGAGCGGGGAACTATGGCTACACCTTC
CASGRAGNYGYTF
>TRBJ2-5|TRBV11-2|NA|NA
TGTGCCAGCAGCTTAGGACTACTACAAGAGACCCAGTACTTC
CASSLGLLQETQYF
>TRBJ2-2|TRBV5-1|TRBD1|NA
TGCGCCAGCAGCCCACAGGGGGGCACCGGGGAGCTGTTTTTT
CASSPQGGTGELFF
>TRBJ1-2|TRBV11-2|NA|NA
TGTGCCAGCAGCTTCGAAAGGAGGGGTGGCTACACCTTC
CASSFERRGGYTF
>TRBJ1-1|TRBV30|NA|once
TGTGCCTGCAATCAGGGTAACAATTGGAACACTGAAGCTTTCTTT
CACNQGNNWNTEAFF
>TRBJ2-7|TRBV15|NA|NA
TGTGCCACCAGCAAAGACAGGCTGACCTACGAGCAGTACTTC
CATSKDRLTYEQYF
>TRBJ2-3|TRBV6-6|NA|NA
TGTGCCAGCAAAAACCTGGCAGGGAGCACAGATACGCAGTATTTT
CASKNLAGSTDTQYF
>TRBJ2-7|TRBV13|NA|once
TGTGCCAGCAGCTTAGGGCGGGGCTACGAGCAGTACTTC
CASSLGRGYEQYF
>TRBJ2-2|TRBV11-3|TRBD1|NA
TGTGCCAGCAGCCCAGGACAGGGGGACACCGGGGAGCTGTTTTTT
CASSPGQGDTGELFF
>TRBJ2-5|TRBV9|TRBD2|NA
TGTGCCAGCAGCGTAGGGGTTAGCGGGGGCCAAGAGACCCAGTACTTC
CASSVGVSGGQETQYF
>TRBJ1-6|TRBV5-4|NA|NA
TGTGCCAGCAGAATTGACAGGCCCGTCGATTCACCCCTCCACTTT
CASRIDRPVDSPLHF
>TRBJ1-2|TRBV12-3/TRBV12-4|NA|NA
TGTGCCAGCAGTTTGAACAGATATGGCTACACCTTC
CASSLNRYGYTF